This T cell receptor beta chain stems from a study of regulatory T cells in long-lasting Graves disease. To make TCR beta libraries, researchers used iRepertoire HTBI primers and Arm-PCR of CDR3 regions. TCRdb re-analysed the multiplex PCR reads in MiXCR, keeping a single row per CDR3 protein. The table lists 600,000 to 800,000 distinct CDR3 sequences, around 30% of them singletons. This clonotype has a handful of counts. Time point meaning: persistent/refractory GD, antithyroid drugs over 5 years with positive TRAb. Extracted RNA from PBMCs served as the source of the TCR library. Sequenced here: peripheral blood mononuclear cells (PBMCs), sampled when the disease was refractory, from a patient treated with antithyroid drugs. The TCR sequence derives from a female donor with Graves disease.

The CDR3 loop is CASSSGDTKNIQYF. As DNA, the CDR3 is TGCGCCAGCAGCTCAGGGGATACCAAAAACATTCAGTACTTC. The chain employs TRBV5-1 and TRBJ2-4; D may be TRBD1 (6 bases). The CDR3 has 14 amino acids. Trimming took off 3 bases at V and 2 bases at J, with 9 bases between the two ends. Germline V lookup: CDR1 SGHRS, CDR2 YFSETQ. The entire variable domain, with the rest obtained from reference TRBV5-1 and TRBJ2-4, is as follows: KAGVTQTPRYLIKTRGQQVTLSCSPISGHRSVSWYQQTPGQGLQFLFEYFSETQRNKGNFPGRFSGRQFSNSRSEMNVSTLELGDSALYLCASSSGDTKNIQYFGAGTRLSVL.